A selection of T cell receptor beta chains follows, all from one sample in a study of cytomegalovirus exposure and HLA in healthy donors. Only in-frame clones appear in the TCRdb table, and some are missing; sequencing was by immunoSEQ multiplex PCR. The table has under 150,000 clones, roughly three quarters seen once; the top ten hold 4% to 6%. The specimen sequenced was PBMCs. These receptors all come from a woman aged 50 to 60 in good health and CMV-seronegative. The CDR3 runs from the conserved cysteine through the conserved F or W. The order of the fields is clone size, V gene, J gene, D gene, CDR3 DNA, CDR3 protein. A D gene is named only where the DNA matches it firmly. Rows may omit the clone size; those that give it use once, few, many or a size class.

once	TRBV5-4	TRBJ2-5	TRBD2	TGTGCCAGCACGACTAGCGGGGGGGAAGAGACCCAGTACTTC	CASTTSGGEETQYF
NA	TRBV4-2	TRBJ1-1	NA	TGTGCCAGCAGCCAAGATCAGGGGACGGGCACTGAAGCTTTCTTT	CASSQDQGTGTEAFF
NA	TRBV11-2	TRBJ1-2	NA	TGTGCCAGCAGTTTAGAGGAGGGCTACTATGGCTACACCTTC	CASSLEEGYYGYTF
NA	TRBV13	TRBJ2-7	TRBD1	TGTGCCAGCAGCTTCCGGGACAGGGGACCACCCTACGAGCAGTACTTC	CASSFRDRGPPYEQYF
NA	TRBV14	TRBJ1-2	TRBD1	TGTGCCAGCAGCCAGTATGTGGGACAGGGCCTACTCTATGGCTACACCTTC	CASSQYVGQGLLYGYTF
NA	TRBV11-3	TRBJ1-3	TRBD1	TGTGCCAGCAGCAATACAGGGGGAGATGGAAACACCATATATTTT	CASSNTGGDGNTIYF
NA	TRBV2	TRBJ1-2	NA	TGTGCCAACAGGCAAGCAGGGGTTTATGGCTACACCTTC	CANRQAGVYGYTF
NA	TRBV5-1	TRBJ2-5	TRBD2	TGCGCCAGCAGCTCCCTAGCGGGGGAAGCGGAGACCCAGTACTTC	CASSSLAGEAETQYF
NA	TRBV4-1	TRBJ1-1	TRBD1	TGCGCCAGCAGCCAAGCGACAGGGGGCTCCCTGATGAACACTGAAGCTTTCTTT	CASSQATGGSLMNTEAFF
NA	TRBV5-6	TRBJ1-1	NA	TGTGCCAGCAGCTTGCCTGGGACACAGAACACTGAAGCTTTCTTT	CASSLPGTQNTEAFF
NA	TRBV19	TRBJ1-2	TRBD1	TGTGCCAGTAGTATAGATCGACAGGGGTTCTATGGCTACACCTTC	CASSIDRQGFYGYTF
NA	TRBV5-1	TRBJ2-7	NA	TGCGCCAGCAGCTTCGGGTACGAGCAGTACTTC	CASSFGYEQYF
NA	TRBV21-1	TRBJ1-5	NA	TGTGCCAGCAGCAAAGGCAGGACATCAAATAGCAATCAGCCCCAGCATTTT	CASSKGRTSNSNQPQHF
once	TRBV27	TRBJ2-4	NA	TGTGCCAGCAGTTTACGTGAAGGGGACATTCAGTACTTC	CASSLREGDIQYF
few	TRBV6-6	TRBJ1-1	NA	TGTGCCAGCACTATCAGGGAGGCTGAAGCTTTCTTT	CASTIREAEAFF
NA	TRBV10-3	TRBJ2-3	TRBD1	TGTGCCAGCCGGGACAGGGCGTCAGATACGCAGTATTTT	CASRDRASDTQYF
few	TRBV4-3	TRBJ2-3	NA	TGCGCCAGCAGCCAAGAACGTCGGGATACGCAGTATTTT	CASSQERRDTQYF
few	TRBV6-5	TRBJ1-6	NA	TGTGCCAGCAGTTTGGTACAGAGAATTGGATCACCCCTCCACTTT	CASSLVQRIGSPLHF
few	TRBV4-1	TRBJ1-1	TRBD1	TGCGCCAGCAGCCACAGGACAGGAATGAACACTGAAGCTTTCTTT	CASSHRTGMNTEAFF
NA	TRBV19	TRBJ2-3	TRBD1	TGTGCCAGTAGTCCCATGGCAGGGGGCGCGACAGATACGCAGTATTTT	CASSPMAGGATDTQYF
NA	TRBV18	TRBJ1-2	NA	TGTGCCAGCTCACCGCCCGACCCGGGTTTAGGCGGCTACACCTTC	CASSPPDPGLGGYTF
few	TRBV19	TRBJ2-3	TRBD2	TGTGCCAGTAGTATCGGTGGATTAGCGGGGATAGATACGCAGTATTTT	CASSIGGLAGIDTQYF
NA	TRBV19	TRBJ2-1	TRBD1	TGTGCCAGTAGGGACAGGGGGACTAGAAATGAGCAGTTCTTC	CASRDRGTRNEQFF
NA	TRBV5-1	TRBJ2-2	TRBD2	TGCGCCAGCAGCTTTAGCGGGACGAACACCGGGGAGCTGTTTTTT	CASSFSGTNTGELFF
NA	TRBV19	TRBJ2-1	NA	TGTGCCAGTACTGGCTTCCATGAGCAGTTCTTC	CASTGFHEQFF
NA	TRBV7-6	TRBJ2-2	TRBD2	TGTGCCAGCCGCTCCGGGGGGACGAACACCGGGGAGCTGTTTTTT	CASRSGGTNTGELFF